The sequence of this T cell receptor (beta chain) was determined in a study of blood T cell repertoires in COVID-19. Study as a whole: Samples came from the United States, Italy and Spain, spanning acute and convalescent COVID-19. Sources were T cells, B-cell-depleted T cells, or PBMCs; the material itself was cDNA or gDNA.

Germline V lookup: CDR1 SGHVS, CDR2 FQNEAQ. The CDR3 covers 16 residues. V shed 0 bases and J shed 5 bases, with 16 bases lying between them. Original handling: Estimation of nucleated cell counts was performed using reference gene primer amplification. The table came from immunoSEQ multiplex PCR; TCRdb's copy has only in-frame clones and leaves some out. The V and J calls and clone size come from that table; D and trimming were worked out from the DNA. The sample lists about 27,000 clones, about 92% occurring once. The gene calls are TRBV7-8 and TRBJ2-5, with D possibly being TRBD2 (6 bases). This sequence was found in a human donor in a cohort sampled during active COVID-19. Sequencing input: peripheral blood. CDR3 nucleotides: TGTGCCAGCAGCTTAGCCCGTGGGGGGAAAAGGGAGACCCAGTACTTC. Encoded protein: CASSLARGGKRETQYF.